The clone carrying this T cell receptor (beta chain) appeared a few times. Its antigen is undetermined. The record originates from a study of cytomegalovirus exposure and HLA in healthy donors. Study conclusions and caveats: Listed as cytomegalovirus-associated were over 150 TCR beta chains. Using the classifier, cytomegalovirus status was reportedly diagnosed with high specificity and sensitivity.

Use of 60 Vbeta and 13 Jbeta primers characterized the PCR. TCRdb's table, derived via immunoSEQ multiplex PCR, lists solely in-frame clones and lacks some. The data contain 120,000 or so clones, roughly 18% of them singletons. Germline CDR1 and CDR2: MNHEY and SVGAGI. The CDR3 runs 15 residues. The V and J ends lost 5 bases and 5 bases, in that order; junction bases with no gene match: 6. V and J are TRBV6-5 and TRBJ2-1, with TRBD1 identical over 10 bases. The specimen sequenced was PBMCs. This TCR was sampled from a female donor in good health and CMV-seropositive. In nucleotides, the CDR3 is TGTGCCAGCAGTCCCGGGACAGGGGCGAACAATGAGCAGTTCTTC. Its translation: CASSPGTGANNEQFF.